This T cell receptor (beta chain) was captured by sequencing in a study of blood T cell repertoires in COVID-19. As for the study in general: Sites across the United States, Italy and Spain contributed samples from acute and convalescent COVID-19.

Authors' methods: Reference gene primer amplification in the assay estimated nucleated cell counts. Profiling relied on immunoSEQ multiplex PCR, and the TCRdb table lists in-frame clones only, not all of them. The V and J calls and clone size are taken from that table; D and trimming were inferred from the DNA. Of 150,000 to 200,000 clones listed, 84% are singletons. This CDR3 is built from 14 residues. Germline assignment: CDR1 SGHRS and CDR2 YFSETQ. J gave up 4 bases and V 5 bases, and 4 bases lay outside the gene matches. Participants spanned ages about 18 to 100 years and resided in 24 US areas. The sample was PBMCs or T cells enriched from blood (not recorded which). The TCR was taken from a woman aged 30 to 39 who had been exposed to COVID-19. V usage is TRBV5-1 and J usage is TRBJ1-2, with 11 bases lining up with TRBD1. DNA for the CDR3: TGCGCCAGCAGGGGGACAGGGGGGCCCTATGGCTACACCTTC. Translating it yields CASRGTGGPYGYTF. Looking up the rest from reference TRBV5-1 and TRBJ1-2 gives the full variable domain: KAGVTQTPRYLIKTRGQQVTLSCSPISGHRSVSWYQQTPGQGLQFLFEYFSETQRNKGNFPGRFSGRQFSNSRSEMNVSTLELGDSALYLCASRGTGGPYGYTFGSGTRLTVV.